This TCR beta chain stems from a study of T cell responses to AZD1222 COVID-19 vaccine. The CDR3 runs to 14 residues. V was clipped by 6 bases and J by 5 bases; unmatched bases: 7. Germline V gene sequence: CDR1 SEHNR, CDR2 FQNEAQ (reference sequence). Data came from immunoSEQ multiplex PCR; TCRdb stores just in-frame clones and leaves some out. The profile shows around 110,000 clones, 85% to 90% of them singletons. This TCR came from an adult in good health. The sequencing used peripheral blood, collected on day 0 of AZD1222 vaccination. The V and J genes are TRBV7-9 and TRBJ1-3; 7 positions agree with TRBD1. In DNA form, the CDR3 reads TGTGCCAGCAGAGACAGGGAACGTAGAAACACCATATATTTT. This translates into CASRDRERRNTIYF. The complete variable domain, with remaining parts taken from reference TRBV7-9 and TRBJ1-3, reads DTGVSQNPRHKITKRGQNVTFRCDPISEHNRLYWYRQTLGQGPEFLTYFQNEAQLEKSRLLSDRFSAERPKGSFSTLEIQRTEQGDSAMYLCASRDRERRNTIYFGEGSWLTVV.